This T cell receptor (beta chain) was documented in a study of a mutant IDH1 vaccine in newly diagnosed glioma. Study-level background: Eight vaccinations reached patients in weeks 1, 3, 5, 7, 11, 15, 19 and 23. Pretreatment consisted of radiotherapy, temozolomide, or both, with most receiving both.

For this clone: The target antigen is unknown.

The CDR3 consists of 16 residues. Germline V gene data show CDR1 as LGHNA and CDR2 as YSLEER. Trimming removed 0 bases at V and 4 bases at J, with 14 bases between. Generated by immunoSEQ multiplex PCR, the TCRdb table keeps only in-frame clones and is missing some. The sample includes around 60,000 clones, around 84% of them seen just once. General study findings and limits: A vaccine-induced immune response developed in roughly 93% of the patients.

The time point here: week 11, during vaccination. The investigators gave 300 ug of mutant IDH1 20-mer peptide in each vaccine dose, together with topical imiquimod. This chain joins TRBV4-3 and TRBJ2-3; the D gene could be TRBD1 or TRBD2 (6 bases each). The sequenced sample was PBMCs, obtained from a glioma patient whose treatment included an IDH1 peptide vaccine. The sequence was collected from a woman aged 45-65 years with glioma. The CDR3 region has the DNA TGCGCCAGCAGCCAAGATGTAGGGGGGCATCCAGATACGCAGTATTTT. Protein: CASSQDVGGHPDTQYF.